Listed below are T cell receptor beta chains from one sample, sequenced in a study of blood T cell repertoires in COVID-19. Assay: immunoSEQ multiplex PCR; the TCRdb copy retains only in-frame clones and omits some. Of 70,000 to 85,000 clones listed, around 83% are singletons. Sequencing was done on a sample of peripheral blood. These receptors all stem from a woman older than 75 in a cohort sampled during active or convalescent COVID-19. CDR3s include the opening cysteine and the closing phenylalanine or tryptophan. The D gene is left open where the match is weak. Clone size is stated in some rows and not others, as once, few, many or a class when expanded.

TRBJ1-6,.,TRBV5-1,.,TGCGCCAGCAGCTTGGCAGGGTTTTCACCCCTCCACTTT,CASSLAGFSPLHF
TRBJ1-2,.,TRBV24-1,TRBD1,TGTGCCACCAGTGATGAAAGGGACAGGGTTGCGTTCTGTGAGGGCTACACCTTC,CATSDERDRVAFCEGYTF
TRBJ1-3,.,TRBV30,TRBD1,TGTGCCCAAGGACAGGGGGATGGAAACACCATATATTTT,CAQGQGDGNTIYF
TRBJ1-5,.,TRBV5-4,TRBD1,TGTGCCAGCAGCGTACAGGGGGCGGAACAGCCCCAGCATTTT,CASSVQGAEQPQHF
TRBJ1-2,.,TRBV24-1,.,TGTGCCACCACCGAGGGGGACGGTGGTGGCTACACCTTC,CATTEGDGGGYTF
TRBJ2-6,.,TRBV3-1/TRBV3-2,TRBD1,TGTGCCAGCAGCCAAGGCCGGGACAGGGGGCCTAGTGGGGCCAACGTCCTGACTTTC,CASSQGRDRGPSGANVLTF
TRBJ2-1,.,TRBV7-3,TRBD2,TGTGCCAGCAGCTTCTTGGGGGGGAGCAATGAGCAGTTCTTC,CASSFLGGSNEQFF
TRBJ2-5,.,TRBV18,TRBD2,TGTGCCAGCTCACCGGGACTAGCGGGTAGCGTCCAAGAGACCCAGTACTTC,CASSPGLAGSVQETQYF
TRBJ1-3,once,TRBV3-1/TRBV3-2,.,TGTGCCAGCAGCCAATTTTCCCCAGGTAGCTCTGGAAACACCATATATTTT,CASSQFSPGSSGNTIYF
TRBJ1-1,.,TRBV10-3,.,TGTGCCATCAGTGAGTCGGGGGGGGTGGATGAAGCTTTCTTT,CAISESGGVDEAFF
TRBJ2-2,.,TRBV18,.,TGTGCCAGCTCACCATCTGCGACAGACACCGGGGAGCTGTTTTTT,CASSPSATDTGELFF
TRBJ1-1,.,TRBV4-1,TRBD1,TGCGCCAGCAGCCCAGGAGACGGACAGGTGAACACTGAAGCTTTCTTT,CASSPGDGQVNTEAFF
TRBJ2-2,.,TRBV9,.,TGTGCCAGCAGCGTATTCCCGGTCTTCATCGGGGAGCTGTTTTTT,CASSVFPVFIGELFF
TRBJ2-5,.,TRBV3-1/TRBV3-2,TRBD2,TGTGCCAGCAGCCCAGCCGGGACTAGCCCCACGGCCCAGTACTTC,CASSPAGTSPTAQYF
TRBJ1-4,.,TRBV6-4,.,TGTGCCAGCAGTGACTCAGGTGGGGGACACGGGGACGAAAAACTGTTTTTT,CASSDSGGGHGDEKLFF
TRBJ1-2,.,TRBV27,.,TGTGCCAGCAGTCCCCTAGTCGGGGGCTACACCTTC,CASSPLVGGYTF
TRBJ1-4,.,TRBV7-9,.,TGTGCCAGCAGCTTAGGGGGCACCTCGGAGGAAAAACTGTTTTTT,CASSLGGTSEEKLFF
TRBJ1-2,.,TRBV7-3,TRBD1,TGTGCCAGCAGCTTAAACCGGGACAGGGGCTGGCGCGACACCTTC,CASSLNRDRGWRDTF
TRBJ1-2,.,TRBV18,.,TGTGCCAGCTCACCTTCTCAGGGCTATGGCTACACCTTC,CASSPSQGYGYTF
TRBJ1-2,.,TRBV28,.,TGTGCCAGCAGTTTTCAAACAGAAATCTATGGCTACACCTTC,CASSFQTEIYGYTF
TRBJ1-5,.,TRBV18,.,TGTGCCAGCTCACCTGACAAGAATCAGCCCCAGCATTTT,CASSPDKNQPQHF
TRBJ1-3,many,TRBV9,.,TGTGCCAGCAGCCCTGAGCCGGGAAACACCATATATTTT,CASSPEPGNTIYF
TRBJ1-4,.,TRBV27,.,TGTGCCAGCAGTCCACTGAACGCTCGGGAAAAACTGTTTTTT,CASSPLNAREKLFF
TRBJ1-5,once,TRBV5-4,.,TGTGCCAGCAGCTTGGGGGAGAATCAGCCCCAGCATTTT,CASSLGENQPQHF
TRBJ2-1,.,TRBV9,.,TGTGCCAGCAGTTTGGGACTTGAGTTCTACAATGAGCAGTTCTTC,CASSLGLEFYNEQFF